This is a list of T cell receptor beta chains from one sample in a study of T cell changes during pregnancy in multiple sclerosis. Clones were sequenced by immunoSEQ multiplex PCR, and TCRdb holds only the in-frame ones, with some missing. Here the sample spans approximately 31,000 clones, about nine tenths being singletons. The sample consisted of CD4+ T cells from peripheral blood mononuclear cells, taken in the second trimester of pregnancy. The source is a female donor in good health, enrolled as a control in a pregnancy study. The CDR3 runs from the conserved cysteine through the conserved F or W. Fields, in order: J gene, D gene, clone size, V gene, CDR3 protein, CDR3 DNA. A D gene is named only where the DNA matches it firmly. Clone size is stated in some rows and not others, as once, few, many or a class when expanded.

j_gene: TRBJ2-3; d_gene: NA; abundance: NA; v_gene: TRBV9; CDR3aa: CASSVGATGTDTQYF; CDR3nt: TGTGCCAGCAGCGTAGGGGCAACCGGCACAGATACGCAGTATTTT
j_gene: TRBJ1-1; d_gene: NA; abundance: NA; v_gene: TRBV19; CDR3aa: CASREGVSPEAFF; CDR3nt: TGTGCCAGTAGGGAGGGCGTGAGTCCTGAAGCTTTCTTT
j_gene: TRBJ2-1; d_gene: TRBD1; abundance: NA; v_gene: TRBV6-1; CDR3aa: CASSEALGQGARNEQFF; CDR3nt: TGTGCCAGCAGTGAAGCATTGGGACAGGGGGCGAGGAATGAGCAGTTCTTC
j_gene: TRBJ1-3; d_gene: NA; abundance: NA; v_gene: TRBV23-1; CDR3aa: CASNPNGVGFGNTIYF; CDR3nt: TGCGCCAGCAACCCGAACGGGGTCGGATTTGGAAACACCATATATTTT
j_gene: TRBJ2-2; d_gene: TRBD2; abundance: NA; v_gene: TRBV30; CDR3aa: CAWSPLSSGKGELFF; CDR3nt: TGTGCCTGGAGTCCCCTTTCAAGCGGGAAAGGGGAGCTGTTTTTT
j_gene: TRBJ1-5; d_gene: NA; abundance: NA; v_gene: TRBV6-5; CDR3aa: CASIGVPKGQPQHF; CDR3nt: TGTGCCAGCATAGGGGTGCCTAAGGGGCAGCCCCAGCATTTT
j_gene: TRBJ2-5; d_gene: NA; abundance: NA; v_gene: TRBV19; CDR3aa: CASSIVAGEGAQYF; CDR3nt: TGTGCCAGTAGTATAGTGGCAGGTGAGGGGGCCCAGTACTTC
j_gene: TRBJ2-5; d_gene: TRBD1; abundance: NA; v_gene: TRBV15; CDR3aa: CATSRPGQERETQYF; CDR3nt: TGTGCCACCAGCAGACCGGGACAGGAGAGGGAGACCCAGTACTTC
j_gene: TRBJ1-6; d_gene: TRBD1; abundance: NA; v_gene: TRBV5-4; CDR3aa: CASSPGQGGGSPLHF; CDR3nt: TGTGCCAGCAGCCCCGGACAGGGCGGAGGTTCACCCCTCCACTTT
j_gene: TRBJ2-1; d_gene: NA; abundance: NA; v_gene: TRBV27; CDR3aa: CASSFWQFF; CDR3nt: TGTGCCAGCAGTTTCTGGCAGTTCTTC
j_gene: TRBJ2-1; d_gene: NA; abundance: NA; v_gene: TRBV5-1; CDR3aa: CASKRGSSYNEQFF; CDR3nt: TGCGCCAGCAAGAGAGGGAGCTCCTACAATGAGCAGTTCTTC
j_gene: TRBJ1-2; d_gene: TRBD1; abundance: once; v_gene: TRBV9; CDR3aa: CASSLGQGPIGYTF; CDR3nt: TGTGCCAGCAGCCTAGGACAGGGGCCCATTGGCTACACCTTC
j_gene: TRBJ2-7; d_gene: NA; abundance: NA; v_gene: TRBV15; CDR3aa: CATSRGDQGFNEQYF; CDR3nt: TGTGCCACCAGCAGAGGGGATCAGGGTTTCAACGAGCAGTACTTC
j_gene: TRBJ2-2; d_gene: TRBD2; abundance: once; v_gene: TRBV10-2; CDR3aa: CASSESGLAGFTGELFF; CDR3nt: TGCGCCAGCAGTGAGTCGGGACTAGCGGGGTTCACCGGGGAGCTGTTTTTT
j_gene: TRBJ1-1; d_gene: NA; abundance: once; v_gene: TRBV6-4; CDR3aa: CASRLAGTLNTEAFF; CDR3nt: TGTGCCAGCAGATTGGCCGGGACACTGAACACTGAAGCTTTCTTT
j_gene: TRBJ2-5; d_gene: NA; abundance: NA; v_gene: TRBV27; CDR3aa: CASRPTGGTQYF; CDR3nt: TGTGCCAGCAGACCCACCGGCGGGACCCAGTACTTC
j_gene: TRBJ2-6; d_gene: TRBD2; abundance: NA; v_gene: TRBV19; CDR3aa: CASSPTSGGARGGGANVLTF; CDR3nt: TGTGCCAGTAGTCCCACTAGCGGGGGGGCCCGTGGGGGAGGGGCCAACGTCCTGACTTTC
j_gene: TRBJ1-4; d_gene: NA; abundance: NA; v_gene: TRBV5-6; CDR3aa: CASSPRVATNEKLFF; CDR3nt: TGTGCCAGCAGCCCCCGGGTTGCAACTAATGAAAAACTGTTTTTT
j_gene: TRBJ1-2; d_gene: NA; abundance: NA; v_gene: TRBV18; CDR3aa: CASSSTQVGGYTF; CDR3nt: TGTGCCAGCTCATCCACCCAGGTGGGTGGCTACACCTTC
j_gene: TRBJ2-7; d_gene: NA; abundance: NA; v_gene: TRBV5-1; CDR3aa: CASSGGYTTTQKEYEQYF; CDR3nt: TGCGCCAGCAGCGGGGGGTACACAACTACACAGAAAGAATACGAGCAGTACTTC
j_gene: TRBJ1-5; d_gene: TRBD1; abundance: once; v_gene: TRBV19; CDR3aa: CASSMYGQGGNQPQHF; CDR3nt: TGTGCCAGTAGTATGTATGGACAGGGAGGCAATCAGCCCCAGCATTTT
j_gene: TRBJ1-5; d_gene: NA; abundance: NA; v_gene: TRBV6-5; CDR3aa: CASSWQVNQPQHF; CDR3nt: TGTGCCAGCAGTTGGCAGGTCAATCAGCCCCAGCATTTT
j_gene: TRBJ2-1; d_gene: TRBD2; abundance: NA; v_gene: TRBV11-2; CDR3aa: CASSLGLAGVNEQFF; CDR3nt: TGTGCCAGCAGCTTGGGACTAGCGGGAGTCAATGAGCAGTTCTTC
j_gene: TRBJ2-2; d_gene: NA; abundance: NA; v_gene: TRBV7-2; CDR3aa: CASSLVGRNTGELFF; CDR3nt: TGTGCCAGCAGCTTAGTTGGCAGGAACACCGGGGAGCTGTTTTTT
j_gene: TRBJ2-5; d_gene: NA; abundance: NA; v_gene: TRBV6-5; CDR3aa: CASSPGHWETQYF; CDR3nt: TGTGCCAGCAGTCCCGGACATTGGGAGACCCAGTACTTC
j_gene: TRBJ1-6; d_gene: NA; abundance: once; v_gene: TRBV7-8; CDR3aa: CASSFLTPKQHSPLHF; CDR3nt: TGTGCCAGCAGCTTTCTGACACCAAAACAGCATTCACCCCTCCACTTT
j_gene: TRBJ2-4; d_gene: NA; abundance: NA; v_gene: TRBV5-6; CDR3aa: CASSLNRDGVNIQYF; CDR3nt: TGTGCCAGCAGCTTGAACAGGGATGGCGTAAACATTCAGTACTTC
j_gene: TRBJ2-5; d_gene: NA; abundance: NA; v_gene: TRBV19; CDR3aa: CASSPSTIQETQYF; CDR3nt: TGTGCCAGTAGTCCCAGTACAATTCAAGAGACCCAGTACTTC
j_gene: TRBJ2-1; d_gene: NA; abundance: NA; v_gene: TRBV9; CDR3aa: CASSVRTDSYNEQFF; CDR3nt: TGTGCCAGCAGCGTCAGGACAGACAGCTACAATGAGCAGTTCTTC
j_gene: TRBJ2-3; d_gene: TRBD1; abundance: once; v_gene: TRBV19; CDR3aa: CASSIGTGGSDTQYF; CDR3nt: TGTGCCAGTAGTATCGGGACAGGGGGCTCAGATACGCAGTATTTT
j_gene: TRBJ2-3; d_gene: TRBD2; abundance: NA; v_gene: TRBV5-6; CDR3aa: CASSRLAGGRDTQYF; CDR3nt: TGTGCCAGCAGCCGACTAGCGGGGGGAAGAGATACGCAGTATTTT
j_gene: TRBJ2-1; d_gene: TRBD2; abundance: NA; v_gene: TRBV5-4; CDR3aa: CASSLPGLAGNEQFF; CDR3nt: TGTGCCAGCAGCTTACCGGGACTAGCGGGCAATGAGCAGTTCTTC
j_gene: TRBJ2-4; d_gene: TRBD2; abundance: NA; v_gene: TRBV10-3; CDR3aa: CAISAAPVAGGVGIQYF; CDR3nt: TGTGCCATCAGTGCCGCTCCGGTAGCGGGAGGGGTAGGCATTCAGTACTTC
j_gene: TRBJ1-5; d_gene: TRBD1; abundance: NA; v_gene: TRBV7-8; CDR3aa: CASSSFWDRDSQPQHF; CDR3nt: TGTGCCAGCAGCTCGTTTTGGGACAGGGACAGTCAGCCCCAGCATTTT
j_gene: TRBJ2-5; d_gene: NA; abundance: NA; v_gene: TRBV12-2; CDR3aa: CASRPTLGTGLQETQYF; CDR3nt: TGTGCAAGTCGCCCAACTCTCGGGACAGGACTTCAAGAGACCCAGTACTTC
j_gene: TRBJ2-3; d_gene: NA; abundance: once; v_gene: TRBV10-3; CDR3aa: CAISIGASTDTQYF; CDR3nt: TGTGCCATCAGTATAGGGGCTAGCACAGATACGCAGTATTTT
j_gene: TRBJ1-4; d_gene: NA; abundance: NA; v_gene: TRBV6-1; CDR3aa: CASSVQERFNEKLFF; CDR3nt: TGTGCCAGCAGTGTACAGGAAAGATTTAATGAAAAACTGTTTTTT
j_gene: TRBJ2-3; d_gene: NA; abundance: NA; v_gene: TRBV7-8; CDR3aa: CASSLRLGTDTQYF; CDR3nt: TGTGCCAGCAGCTTGCGGCTAGGCACAGATACGCAGTATTTT
j_gene: TRBJ2-2; d_gene: NA; abundance: NA; v_gene: TRBV11-3; CDR3aa: CASSPSLAGAKNTGELFF; CDR3nt: TGTGCCAGCAGTCCCTCGCTGGCGGGGGCCAAGAACACCGGGGAGCTGTTTTTT
j_gene: TRBJ2-2; d_gene: TRBD2; abundance: NA; v_gene: TRBV2; CDR3aa: CASSAREGSTGELFF; CDR3nt: TGTGCCAGCAGTGCCAGGGAGGGGAGCACCGGGGAGCTGTTTTTT
j_gene: TRBJ2-1; d_gene: TRBD2; abundance: NA; v_gene: TRBV5-1; CDR3aa: CASSSQRGVYNEQFF; CDR3nt: TGCGCCAGCAGCTCCCAGCGGGGGGTATACAATGAGCAGTTCTTC
j_gene: TRBJ1-1; d_gene: TRBD1; abundance: NA; v_gene: TRBV7-9; CDR3aa: CASSLGQGNTEAFF; CDR3nt: TGTGCCAGCAGCTTAGGACAGGGGAACACTGAAGCTTTCTTT
j_gene: TRBJ2-3; d_gene: TRBD1; abundance: NA; v_gene: TRBV5-1; CDR3aa: CASSRDRAGDTQYF; CDR3nt: TGCGCCAGCAGCCGGGACAGGGCGGGGGATACGCAGTATTTT